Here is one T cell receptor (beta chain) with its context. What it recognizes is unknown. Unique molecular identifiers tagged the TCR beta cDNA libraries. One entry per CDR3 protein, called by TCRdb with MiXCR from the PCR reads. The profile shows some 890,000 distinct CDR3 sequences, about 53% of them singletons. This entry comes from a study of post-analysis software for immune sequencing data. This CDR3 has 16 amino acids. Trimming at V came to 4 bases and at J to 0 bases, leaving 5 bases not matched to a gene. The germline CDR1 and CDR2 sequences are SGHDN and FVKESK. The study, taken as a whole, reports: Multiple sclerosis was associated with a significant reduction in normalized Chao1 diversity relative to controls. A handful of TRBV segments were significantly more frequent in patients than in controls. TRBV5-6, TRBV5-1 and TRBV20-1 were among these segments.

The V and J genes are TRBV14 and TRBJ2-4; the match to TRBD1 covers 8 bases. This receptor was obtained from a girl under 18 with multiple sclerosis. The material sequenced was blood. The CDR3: CASSRIGQGAKNIQYF. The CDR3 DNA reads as TGTGCCAGCAGCCGTATCGGACAGGGAGCCAAAAACATTCAGTACTTC.